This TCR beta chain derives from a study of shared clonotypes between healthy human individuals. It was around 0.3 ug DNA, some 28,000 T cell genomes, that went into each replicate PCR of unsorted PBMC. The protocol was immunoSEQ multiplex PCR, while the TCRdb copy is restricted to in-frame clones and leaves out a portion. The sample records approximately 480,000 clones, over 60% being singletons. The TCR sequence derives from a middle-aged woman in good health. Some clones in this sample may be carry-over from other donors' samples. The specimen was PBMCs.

This CDR3 is CASSPSLSNVFHTEAFF. The CDR3 DNA follows: TGTGCCAGCAGCCCTTCCCTCTCCAACGTTTTTCACACTGAAGCTTTCTTT. The chain carries TRBV7-8 and TRBJ1-1; no firm D call. The CDR3 runs 17 residues. Per germline, CDR1 SGHVS and CDR2 FQNEAQ. Deletions cut 5 bases from V and 3 bases from J, with 22 bases between.